This T cell receptor beta chain is drawn from a study of blood T cell repertoires in COVID-19 (dated by TCRdb to the early 2020s). For the study in its entirety: Samples from collaborators originated in the United States, Italy and Spain and spanned both the acute and convalescent phases of COVID-19. HLA class I and class II types, where available, came from metadata supplied by the sample provider rather than from assay-based typing. A de-identified subject ID, COVID-19 status, age in years and sex were almost always included in the sample metadata. The prospective study material was composed of cDNA or gDNA derived from T cells, B-cell-depleted T cells, or PBMCs. Samples were obtained from the ongoing ImmuneRACE study (first 160 participants) and from 1,200 or so subjects provided by 6 global collaborators. The dataset comprised deeply sampled blood TCRbeta repertoires from subjects exposed to, actively infected with, or recovered from COVID-19. The repertoires were released in a freely available public database intended as a resource for research on the immune response to SARS-CoV-2.

Whole blood was collected in K2EDTA tubes by collaborating institutions according to the institutions' own protocols. Collaborator samples were shipped for TCRbeta analysis as frozen whole blood, isolated PBMCs, or DNA extracted from either sample type. Looking up the germline V gene (reference sequence) yields CDR1 SGHKS and CDR2 YYEKEE. The CDR3, from cysteine to phenylalanine, totals 16 residues. Just CDR3 DNA is preserved here, 48 bases in frame from base 1. Trimming removed 4 bases from V and 2 bases from J, leaving 15 bases between the germline ends. TCRbeta CDR3 regions were amplified from genomic DNA by means of the immunoSEQ Assay, a bias-controlled multiplex PCR. Concerning the study's data processing: Within the assay, amplification of reference gene primers was used to estimate how many nucleated cells each sample contained. To quantify the absolute abundance of each unique TCRbeta CDR3 rearrangement, sequence reads were collapsed and filtered. For each sample, productive Simpson clonality was calculated as the square root of Simpson's diversity index over productive rearrangements. The immuneACCESS repertoire file appears here via TCRdb, limited to in-frame rearrangements. These files lack a portion of the clones; in checked studies, under half of the deficit traces to unresolved V genes, and the cause of the others is not known. Clone size and V and J calls were adopted from that table, with D and trimming inferred from the DNA. The table for this sample lists tens of thousands of clones; roughly 84% of them were counted only once. 1.5% to 2% of the sample belongs to the ten largest clones.

Overall study outcomes, separate from this receptor: The quantity of clinical and demographic metadata differed by source and by participant and was supplied without curation.

For this clone: The antigen it binds to is not known. No qualities accompany the bases; no much larger clone lies one base away.

The sample comprised peripheral blood. The sequence joins TRBV5-5 to TRBJ2-2; matching of 5 bases hints at TRBD1 as the D gene. This TCR was recovered from a man aged 45 to 65 with acute or convalescent COVID-19. The CDR3 loop reads CASSTGQTINTGELFF. In nucleotide form, the sequence is TGTGCCAGCAGCACTGGACAAACTATAAACACCGGGGAGCTGTTTTTT. With all but the CDR3 taken from the reference TRBV5-5 and TRBJ2-2 genes, the full variable domain is: DAGVTQSPTHLIKTRGQQVTLRCSPISGHKSVSWYQQVLGQGPQFIFQYYEKEERGRGNFPDRFSARQFPNYSSELNVNALLLGDSALYLCASSTGQTINTGELFFGEGSRLTVL.